This TCR beta chain was sequenced for a study of molecular identifiers for immune sequencing clone quantification. Overall study: RNA, taken in replicates from approximately 20,000 or 100,000 naive CD8 cells, was split five ways, with four sequenced. Study-wide results and limits: Over 99% of effector molecules, yet under 1% of naive-cell molecules, were held by clones above 20 RNA copies.

TCRdb re-called the PCR reads with MiXCR, one entry per CDR3 protein. The data contain 400,000 to 600,000 distinct CDR3 sequences, under 30% of them singletons. This clonotype appeared a few times. The antigen remains undetermined. The V and J ends lost 0 bases and 1 base, in that order; junction bases with no gene match: 6. Germline V gene data show CDR1 as SQVTM and CDR2 as ANQGSEA. This CDR3 comprises 15 residues. This sequence was found in a human donor in good health. Some libraries in this study had Jurkat cell RNA spiked in. The chain couples TRBV29-1 to TRBJ2-7; 7 bases fit TRBD1. The source material was naive CD8+ T cells from blood, with Jurkat cell RNA spiked in. Subset in this sample: FACS-sorted CD8+CD4-CCR7+CD45RA+ naive T cells. The CDR3 spells CSVEDGQDLSYEQYF. The CDR3, as DNA: TGCAGCGTTGAAGATGGACAGGATTTGTCCTACGAGCAGTACTTC.